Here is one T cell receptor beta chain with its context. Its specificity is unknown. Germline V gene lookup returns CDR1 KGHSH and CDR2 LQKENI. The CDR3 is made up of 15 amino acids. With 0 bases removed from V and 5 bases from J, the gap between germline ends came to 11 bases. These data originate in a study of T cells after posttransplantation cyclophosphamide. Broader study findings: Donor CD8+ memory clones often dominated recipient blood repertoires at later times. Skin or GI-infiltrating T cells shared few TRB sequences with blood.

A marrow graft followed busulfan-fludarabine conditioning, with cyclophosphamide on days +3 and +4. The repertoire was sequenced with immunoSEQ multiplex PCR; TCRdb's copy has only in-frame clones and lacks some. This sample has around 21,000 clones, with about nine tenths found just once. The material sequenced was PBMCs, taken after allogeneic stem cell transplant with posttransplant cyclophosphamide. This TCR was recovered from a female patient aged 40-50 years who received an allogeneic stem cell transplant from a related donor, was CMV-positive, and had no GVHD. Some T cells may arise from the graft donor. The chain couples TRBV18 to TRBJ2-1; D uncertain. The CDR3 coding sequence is TGTGCCAGCTCACCACCGTCCCTAGTCGACAATGAGCAGTTCTTC. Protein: CASSPPSLVDNEQFF.